Shown below are 7 T cell receptor beta chains from a single sample sequenced in a study of T cell responses to AZD1222 COVID-19 vaccine. Measured with immunoSEQ multiplex PCR; TCRdb has only the in-frame clones, and not every one. The sample has 150,000 to 250,000 clones, 85% to 95% seen once. The sequencing here drew on peripheral blood, taken 28 days after the second AZD1222 dose. These receptors all come from an adult who received the AZD1222 COVID-19 vaccine.

This rearrangement joins TRBV19 to TRBJ2-1, with TRBD2 identical over 13 bases. This CDR3 spans 13 amino acids. CDR1 is LNHDA, CDR2 SQIVND, per germline (reference sequence). V gave up 1 base and J gave up 12 bases; unmatched junction bases: 0. The CDR3 coding sequence is TGTGCCAGTAGTATAGGGACTAGCGGGGGGCAGTTCTTC. Amino acids: CASSIGTSGGQFF.

The chain joins TRBV12-5 to TRBJ2-7; D is perhaps TRBD1 (6 bases). V lost 1 base and J 7 bases, leaving 14 bases between the germline ends. Germline V CDR1 and CDR2: LGHNT, FRNRAP. The CDR3 totals 14 residues. CDR3 nucleotide sequence: TGTGCTAGTGGTTTGGGCCTACAGGGCGGAGAGCAGTACTTC. Its protein is CASGLGLQGGEQYF.

The J gene is TRBJ2-3, the V gene TRBV7-3; D remains ambiguous. Germline lookup yields CDR1 SGHTA and CDR2 FQGTGA. V lost 2 bases and J lost 6, with 9 bases in between. This CDR3 is built from 13 residues. Written as DNA, the CDR3 is TGTGCCAGCAGCTTATCGACGGGTGATACGCAGTATTTT. Its protein product is CASSLSTGDTQYF.

This chain uses TRBV7-9 with TRBJ2-1; 10 bases match TRBD1. The length of the CDR3 is 14 residues. V lost 4 bases and J lost 7; bases outside the gene matches: 4. Germline-derived CDR1 and CDR2 are SEHNR and FQNEAQ (reference sequence). The DNA of the CDR3 is TGTGCCAGCAGCTGGGGGGACAGGGGAAATGAGCAGTTCTTC. Its translation is CASSWGDRGNEQFF.

Points on this clone: Other DNA sequences in the sample encode the same CDR3. The gene calls are TRBV3-1 (or the pseudogene TRBV3-2) and TRBJ1-5; D uncertain. The CDR3 runs 14 residues. The germline V and J ends were trimmed by 1 base and 0 bases, with 4 bases remaining between them. Germline loops: CDR1 LGHDT, CDR2 YNNKEL (reference sequence). The CDR3 bases are TGTGCCAGCAGCCAAGTGGGTAGCAATCAGCCCCAGCATTTT. It codes for CASSQVGSNQPQHF.

This chain links TRBV19 with TRBJ1-1, with no clear D. Germline CDR1 reads LNHDA; CDR2 reads SQIVND (reference sequence). Deletions cut 9 bases from V and 1 base from J, with 9 bases between. The CDR3 runs to 12 residues. The CDR3 DNA follows: TGTGCCAGCGGACGGCCGAACACTGAAGCTTTCTTT. This encodes CASGRPNTEAFF.

The chain is built from TRBV5-1 and TRBJ2-2; 7 bases are shared with TRBD1. The CDR3 sequence is 14 residues long. J lost 2 bases, V lost 4 bases, and 2 bases had no gene match. Germline V gene sequence: CDR1 SGHRS, CDR2 YFSETQ. CDR3: CASSGDSNTGELFF. The CDR3 DNA reads as TGCGCCAGCAGCGGGGACAGCAACACCGGGGAGCTGTTTTTT.